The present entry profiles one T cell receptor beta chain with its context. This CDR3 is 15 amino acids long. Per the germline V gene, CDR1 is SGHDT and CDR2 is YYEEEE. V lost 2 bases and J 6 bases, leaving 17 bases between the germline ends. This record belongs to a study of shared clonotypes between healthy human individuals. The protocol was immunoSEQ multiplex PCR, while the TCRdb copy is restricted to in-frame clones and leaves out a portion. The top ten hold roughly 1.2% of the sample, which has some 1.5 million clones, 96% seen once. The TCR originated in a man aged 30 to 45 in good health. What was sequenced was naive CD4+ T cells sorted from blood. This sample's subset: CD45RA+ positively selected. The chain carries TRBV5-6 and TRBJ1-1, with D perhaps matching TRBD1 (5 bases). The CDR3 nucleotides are TGTGCCAGCAGCTTCAGGGCTCCCAATCGGGCTGAAGCTTTCTTT. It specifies CASSFRAPNRAEAFF.